The text below deals with one T cell receptor beta chain. The antigen is undetermined. Germline assignment: CDR1 SGHVS and CDR2 FNYEAQ. CDR3 size: 16 residues. V lost 3 bases, J lost 5 bases, and 19 bases lay in between. This record belongs to a study of T cell responses to AZD1222 COVID-19 vaccine. General study findings and limits: Just a handful of AZD1222 recipients tested seropositive at baseline. Regions left unmutated in variants are reportedly the target of nearly half of spike-specific TCRs.

The table came from immunoSEQ multiplex PCR; TCRdb's copy has only in-frame clones and leaves some out. The repertoire includes 90,000 to 130,000 clones, about 87% of them detected once, and around 1.5% sits in the top ten. This clonotype was obtained from an adult in good health. The rearrangement uses TRBV7-6 and TRBJ1-2; a possible D gene is TRBD1 (5 bases). The source was peripheral blood, collected on day 0 of AZD1222 vaccination. The CDR3 DNA is TGTGCCAGCAGCTTGGGAGAGGGAGACAGACTTTATGGCTACACCTTC. Residues: CASSLGEGDRLYGYTF.